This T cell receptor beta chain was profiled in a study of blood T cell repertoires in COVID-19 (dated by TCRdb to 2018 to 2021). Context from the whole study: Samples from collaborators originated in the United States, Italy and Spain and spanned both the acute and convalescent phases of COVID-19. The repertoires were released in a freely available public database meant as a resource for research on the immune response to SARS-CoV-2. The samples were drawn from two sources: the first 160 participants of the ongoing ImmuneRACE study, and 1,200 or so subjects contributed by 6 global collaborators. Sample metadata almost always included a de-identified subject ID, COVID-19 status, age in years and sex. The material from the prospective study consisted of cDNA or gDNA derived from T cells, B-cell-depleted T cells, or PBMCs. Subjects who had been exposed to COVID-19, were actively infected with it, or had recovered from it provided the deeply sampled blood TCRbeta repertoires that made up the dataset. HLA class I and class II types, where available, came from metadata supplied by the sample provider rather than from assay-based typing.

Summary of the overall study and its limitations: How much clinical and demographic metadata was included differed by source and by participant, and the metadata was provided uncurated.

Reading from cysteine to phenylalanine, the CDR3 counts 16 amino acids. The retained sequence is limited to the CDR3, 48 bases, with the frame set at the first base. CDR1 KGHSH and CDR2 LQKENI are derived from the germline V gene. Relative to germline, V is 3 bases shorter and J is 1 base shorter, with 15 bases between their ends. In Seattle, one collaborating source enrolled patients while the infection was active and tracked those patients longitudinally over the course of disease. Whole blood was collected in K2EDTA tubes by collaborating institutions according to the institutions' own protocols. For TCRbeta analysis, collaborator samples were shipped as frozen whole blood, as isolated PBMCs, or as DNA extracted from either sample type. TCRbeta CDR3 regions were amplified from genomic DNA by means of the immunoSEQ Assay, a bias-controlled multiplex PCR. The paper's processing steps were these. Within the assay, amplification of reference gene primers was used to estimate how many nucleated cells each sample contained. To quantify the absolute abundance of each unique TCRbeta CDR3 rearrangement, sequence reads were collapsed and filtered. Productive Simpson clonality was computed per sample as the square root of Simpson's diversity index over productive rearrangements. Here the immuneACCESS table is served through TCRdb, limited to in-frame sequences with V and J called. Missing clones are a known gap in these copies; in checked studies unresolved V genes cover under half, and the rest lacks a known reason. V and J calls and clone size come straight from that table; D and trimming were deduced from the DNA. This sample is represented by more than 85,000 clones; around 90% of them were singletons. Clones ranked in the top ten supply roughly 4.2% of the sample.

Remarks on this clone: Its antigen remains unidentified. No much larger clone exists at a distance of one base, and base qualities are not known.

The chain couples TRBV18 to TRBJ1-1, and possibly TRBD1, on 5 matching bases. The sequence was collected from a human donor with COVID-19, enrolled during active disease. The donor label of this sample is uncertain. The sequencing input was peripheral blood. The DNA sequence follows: TGTGCCAGCTCACCTCGGGACTGGGGTGGGAACACTGAAGCTTTCTTT. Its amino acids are CASSPRDWGGNTEAFF.